This paragraph reports one T cell receptor beta chain. The target antigen is unknown. This record belongs to a study of shared clonotypes between healthy human individuals. Selected positively for CCR7 and CD45RO-negative, naive CD8 cells excluded terminally differentiated effector memory CD45RA+ cells. Notes on the study in general: Naive CD4 clonotypes were shared across a handful of donors at roughly 5%.

Profiled with immunoSEQ multiplex PCR; TCRdb holds only in-frame clones, not every one. The data show around 1,900,000 clones, just over 90% seen once. Germline CDR1 reads SGHVS; CDR2 reads FNYEAQ. Between the trimmed V and J ends, which lost 5 bases and 4 bases, there was a span of 17 bases. The CDR3 is 15 amino acids. This chain uses TRBV7-6 with TRBJ1-1; TRBD1 might be the D (5 bases). The sequenced material came from naive CD8+ T cells from PBMCs. This receptor was taken from a man younger than 35 in good health. Some clones in this sample may be carry-over from other donors' samples. The CDR3 DNA follows: TGTGCCAGCAGCCCCGGGGGGGTGTGGGGCACTGAAGCTTTCTTT. It encodes CASSPGGVWGTEAFF.